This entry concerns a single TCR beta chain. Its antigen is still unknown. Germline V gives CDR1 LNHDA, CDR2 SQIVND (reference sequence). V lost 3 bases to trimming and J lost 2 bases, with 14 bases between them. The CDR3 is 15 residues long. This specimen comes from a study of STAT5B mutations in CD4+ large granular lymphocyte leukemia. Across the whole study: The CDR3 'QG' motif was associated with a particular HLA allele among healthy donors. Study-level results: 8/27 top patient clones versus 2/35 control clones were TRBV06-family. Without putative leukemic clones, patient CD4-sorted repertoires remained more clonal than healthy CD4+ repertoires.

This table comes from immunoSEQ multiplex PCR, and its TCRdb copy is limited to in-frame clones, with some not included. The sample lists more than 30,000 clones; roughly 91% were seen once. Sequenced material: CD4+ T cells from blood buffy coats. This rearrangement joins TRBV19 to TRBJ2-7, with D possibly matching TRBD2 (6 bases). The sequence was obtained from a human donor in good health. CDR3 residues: CASSMPGRGTYEQYF. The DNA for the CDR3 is TGTGCCAGTAGTATGCCCGGGAGAGGCACCTACGAGCAGTACTTC.